This T cell receptor (beta chain) came from a study of T cells in localized non-small cell lung cancer. This clone showed up just a few times. V shed 4 bases and J shed 4 bases, with 20 bases lying between them. Germline CDR1 reads KGHSH; CDR2 reads LQKENI. The CDR3 has 16 residues. Using immunoSEQ multiplex PCR, the repertoire was profiled, and TCRdb retains in-frame clones only, with some absent. The table lists approximately 2,000 clones, about 20% of them singletons. The V gene is TRBV18, the J gene TRBJ2-7, with D perhaps TRBD1 (6 bases). Sequenced material: lung tumor tissue, taken before any cancer treatment. This receptor was taken from a male donor older than 55 with stage II lung adenocarcinoma. CDR3 sequence: CASSRGSGTPHYEQYF. The CDR3 DNA sequence: TGTGCCAGCTCACGGGGATCCGGGACACCCCATTACGAGCAGTACTTC. Variable domain in full (rest from reference TRBV18 and TRBJ2-7): NAGVMQNPRHLVRRRGQEARLRCSPMKGHSHVYWYRQLPEEGLKFMVYLQKENIIDESGMPKERFSAEFPKEGPSILRIQQVVRGDSAAYFCASSRGSGTPHYEQYFGPGTRLTVT.